This entry lists 13 T cell receptor beta chains sequenced from one sample in a study of shared clonotypes between healthy human individuals. Measured with immunoSEQ multiplex PCR; TCRdb has only the in-frame clones, and not every one. The data hold approximately 1.5 million clones, with approximately 98.5% observed a single time. The sample consisted of naive CD4+ T cells sorted from blood. Subset denoted: CD45RA+ positively selected. All receptors derive from a man aged 25-45 years in good health.

This clone was found once. Other DNA sequences within the sample encode an identical CDR3. This chain connects TRBV27 to TRBJ2-5; 14 positions agree with TRBD2. Germline CDR1 MNHEY, CDR2 SMNVEV (reference sequence). V was clipped by 6 bases and J by 4 bases; unmatched bases: 4. The CDR3 totals 15 residues. The DNA of the CDR3 is TGTGCCAGCAGCCCTGGGACTAGCGGGAGAGAGACCCAGTACTTC. It encodes CASSPGTSGRETQYF.

This chain uses TRBV30 with TRBJ2-1; TRBD1 aligns across 9 bases. CDR1 is GTSNPN and CDR2 is SVGIG in the germline V gene (reference sequence). V lost 3 bases to trimming and J lost 1 base; unmatched junction nucleotides: 4. This CDR3 contains 15 residues. CDR3 amino acids: CAWSVQGASYNEQFF. For the CDR3, the DNA is TGTGCCTGGAGCGTACAGGGGGCTTCCTACAATGAGCAGTTCTTC.

The chain recombines TRBV6-6 with TRBJ2-7; maybe TRBD1 (6 bases). The CDR3 has 13 residues. Germline V lookup: CDR1 MNHNY, CDR2 SVGAGI (reference sequence). V was clipped by 3 bases and J by 3 bases, with 9 bases between them. The CDR3 region is CASSYLQGYEQYF. In DNA form, the CDR3 reads TGTGCCAGCAGTTATCTACAGGGCTACGAGCAGTACTTC.

V gene TRBV4-1 combines with J gene TRBJ2-3; D remains ambiguous. Trimming took 3 bases from V and 0 from J, leaving 4 bases between them. The germline V gene has CDR1 MGHRA and CDR2 YSYEKL. The CDR3 length is 13 residues. The CDR3 DNA reads as TGCGCCAGCAGCCATATTAGCACAGATACGCAGTATTTT. The encoded protein is CASSHISTDTQYF.

This clone appeared a single time. This chain links TRBV27 with TRBJ2-1, with 7 bases aligning to TRBD2. The length of the CDR3 is 18 residues. Germline V gene lookup returns CDR1 MNHEY and CDR2 SMNVEV (reference sequence). With V trimmed by 5 bases and J by 2 bases, 15 bases remained unmatched. CDR3 in DNA: TGTGCCAGCAGTCCGCACCGCTCTAGCGGAGAGCCCTACAATGAGCAGTTCTTC. This encodes CASSPHRSSGEPYNEQFF.

As DNA, the CDR3 is TGCGCCAGCAGCTTGGAAGCGGGGGCGGTGAAACAGCCCCAGCATTTT. As protein: CASSLEAGAVKQPQHF. The chain combines TRBV5-1 with TRBJ1-5, with D perhaps TRBD1 (6 bases). The V and J ends lost 0 bases and 7 bases respectively, with 17 bases between them. Germline V gene data show CDR1 as SGHRS and CDR2 as YFSETQ. The CDR3 is 16 amino acids.

J is TRBJ2-1 and V is TRBV7-2; 10 bases align to TRBD2. Germline V gene lookup returns CDR1 SGHTA and CDR2 FQGNSA. This CDR3 has 16 amino acids. Unmatched junction bases numbered 7, after V lost 3 bases and J lost 5 bases. CDR3 nucleotide sequence: TGTGCCAGCAGCTTTTACGGGACTAGCGCAAACAATGAGCAGTTCTTC. This encodes CASSFYGTSANNEQFF.

The V gene is TRBV19, the J gene TRBJ1-1; D is unresolved. Germline CDR1 LNHDA, CDR2 SQIVND (reference sequence). V shed 2 bases and J shed 2 bases, with 15 bases lying between them. CDR3 length: 16 residues. In nucleotides, the CDR3 is TGTGCCAGTAGTATAATGCTCGGCATCACAAACACTGAAGCTTTCTTT. Protein sequence: CASSIMLGITNTEAFF. Full variable domain (rest looked up from reference TRBV19 and TRBJ1-1): DGGITQSPKYLFRKEGQNVTLSCEQNLNHDAMYWYRQDPGQGLRLIYYSQIVNDFQKGDIAEGYSVSREKKESFPLTVTSAQKNPTAFYLCASSIMLGITNTEAFFGQGTRLTVV.

The chain joins TRBV12-5 to TRBJ2-1; the D call may be TRBD1 or TRBD2 (6 bases each). The germline V gene encodes CDR1 LGHNT and CDR2 FRNRAP. Trimming left V 7 bases short and J 7 bases short, with 11 bases between. CDR3 length: 12 amino acids. CDR3 coding DNA: TGTGCTAGTGTAGGGGGGTTAAATGAGCAGTTCTTC. It codes for CASVGGLNEQFF.

This chain uses TRBV5-1 with TRBJ1-4, with D unresolved. The length of the CDR3 is 16 residues. The germline V gene has CDR1 SGHRS and CDR2 YFSETQ. V gave up 5 bases and J gave up 4 bases, with 18 bases separating them. Here the CDR3 DNA reads TGCGCCAGCAGAGAGGCCATTTTCTCTGGTAATGAAAAACTGTTTTTT. Protein: CASREAIFSGNEKLFF.

The gene calls are TRBV6-5 and TRBJ2-1, with D unresolved. Germline V gives CDR1 MNHEY, CDR2 SVGAGI. The CDR3 has 11 residues. The V end lost 2 bases, the J end lost 8 bases, and 4 bases lay between the germline ends. CDR3 residues: CASSYGYEQFF. The CDR3 bases are TGTGCCAGCAGTTACGGCTATGAGCAGTTCTTC.

This chain joins TRBV28 and TRBJ2-6, with D hard to call. Germline loops: CDR1 MDHEN, CDR2 SYDVKM. V was cut by 6 bases and J by 3 bases, with 12 bases left in between. The CDR3 totals 15 residues. For the CDR3, the DNA is TGTGCCAGCAGCTCAATTCGTGGTGGGGCCAACGTCCTGACTTTC. This gives the protein CASSSIRGGANVLTF.

V is TRBV7-9 and J is TRBJ2-1; 9 nucleotides agree with TRBD2. Looked up from germline, CDR1 is SEHNR and CDR2 is FQNEAQ (reference sequence). CDR3 size: 13 residues. V lost 2 bases to trimming and J lost 14 bases; unmatched junction nucleotides: 7. Here the CDR3 reads CASSLSEVAGEFF. The CDR3 bases are TGTGCCAGCAGCTTATCAGAGGTAGCGGGGGAGTTCTTC.